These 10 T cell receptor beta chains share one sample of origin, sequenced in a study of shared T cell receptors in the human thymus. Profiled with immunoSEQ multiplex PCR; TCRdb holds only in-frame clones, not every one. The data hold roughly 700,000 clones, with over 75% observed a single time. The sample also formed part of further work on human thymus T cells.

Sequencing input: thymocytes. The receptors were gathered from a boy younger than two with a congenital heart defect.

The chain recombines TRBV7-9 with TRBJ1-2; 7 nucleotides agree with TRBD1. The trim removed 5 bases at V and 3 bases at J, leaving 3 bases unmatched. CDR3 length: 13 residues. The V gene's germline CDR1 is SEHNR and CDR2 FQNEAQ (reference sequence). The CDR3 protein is CASSTDRDYGYTF. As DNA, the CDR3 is TGTGCCAGCAGCACTGACAGGGACTATGGCTACACCTTC.

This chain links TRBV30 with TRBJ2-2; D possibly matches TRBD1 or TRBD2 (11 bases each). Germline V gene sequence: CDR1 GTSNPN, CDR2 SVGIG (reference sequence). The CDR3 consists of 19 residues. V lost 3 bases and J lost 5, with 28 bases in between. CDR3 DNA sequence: TGTGCCTGGAGCGGGACAGGGGGGCTAGCGGGAGGAAGGACCGGGGAGCTGTTTTTT. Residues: CAWSGTGGLAGGRTGELFF. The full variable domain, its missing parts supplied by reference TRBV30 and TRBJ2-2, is SQTIHQWPATLVQPVGSPLSLECTVEGTSNPNLYWYRQAAGRGLQLLFYSVGIGQISSEVPQNLSASRPQDRQFILSSKKLLLSDSGFYLCAWSGTGGLAGGRTGELFFGEGSRLTVL.

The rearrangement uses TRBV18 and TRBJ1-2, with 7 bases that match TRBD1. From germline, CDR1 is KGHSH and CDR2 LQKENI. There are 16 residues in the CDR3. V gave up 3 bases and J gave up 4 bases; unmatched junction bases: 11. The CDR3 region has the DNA TGTGCCAGCTCACCTATCCCCGCCCGGGACAGCTATGGCTACACCTTC. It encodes CASSPIPARDSYGYTF. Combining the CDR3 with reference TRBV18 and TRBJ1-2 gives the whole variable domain NAGVMQNPRHLVRRRGQEARLRCSPMKGHSHVYWYRQLPEEGLKFMVYLQKENIIDESGMPKERFSAEFPKEGPSILRIQQVVRGDSAAYFCASSPIPARDSYGYTFGSGTRLTVV.

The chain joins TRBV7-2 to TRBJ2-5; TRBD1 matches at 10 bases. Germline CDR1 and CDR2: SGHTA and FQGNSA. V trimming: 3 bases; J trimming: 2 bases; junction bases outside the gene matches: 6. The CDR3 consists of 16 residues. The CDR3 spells CASSLRTGGTQETQYF. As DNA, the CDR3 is TGTGCCAGCAGCTTGAGGACAGGGGGGACTCAAGAGACCCAGTACTTC.

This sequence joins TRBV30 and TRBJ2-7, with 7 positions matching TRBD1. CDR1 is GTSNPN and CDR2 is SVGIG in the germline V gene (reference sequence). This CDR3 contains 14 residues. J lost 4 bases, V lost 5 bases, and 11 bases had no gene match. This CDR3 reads CAWQTGTVTYEQYF. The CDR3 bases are TGTGCCTGGCAAACCGGGACAGTTACATACGAGCAGTACTTC. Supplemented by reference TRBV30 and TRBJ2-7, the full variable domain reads SQTIHQWPATLVQPVGSPLSLECTVEGTSNPNLYWYRQAAGRGLQLLFYSVGIGQISSEVPQNLSASRPQDRQFILSSKKLLLSDSGFYLCAWQTGTVTYEQYFGPGTRLTVT.

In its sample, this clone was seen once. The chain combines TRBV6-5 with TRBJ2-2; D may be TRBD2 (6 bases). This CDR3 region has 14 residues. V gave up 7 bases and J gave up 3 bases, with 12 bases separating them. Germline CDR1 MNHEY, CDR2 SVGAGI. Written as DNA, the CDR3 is TGTGCCAGCACCCTGTTAGCGGACACCGGGGAGCTGTTTTTT. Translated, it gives CASTLLADTGELFF.

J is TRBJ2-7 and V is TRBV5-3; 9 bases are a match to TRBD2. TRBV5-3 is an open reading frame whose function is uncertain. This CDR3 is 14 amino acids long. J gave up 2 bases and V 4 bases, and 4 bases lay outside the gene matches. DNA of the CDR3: TGTGCCAGAAGCCCGGGACTAGCTCCCTACGAGCAGTACTTC. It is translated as CARSPGLAPYEQYF.

CDR3 nucleotide sequence: TGCAGCGTTGTGACTAGCGGGAGAGGGGATGAGCAGTTCTTC. Translated: CSVVTSGRGDEQFF. The J gene is TRBJ2-1, the V gene TRBV29-1; TRBD2 matches at 12 bases. Germline CDR1 and CDR2: SQVTM and ANQGSEA. The CDR3 spans 14 residues. With 4 bases clipped from V and 8 bases from J, the junction kept 6 bases outside the gene matches.

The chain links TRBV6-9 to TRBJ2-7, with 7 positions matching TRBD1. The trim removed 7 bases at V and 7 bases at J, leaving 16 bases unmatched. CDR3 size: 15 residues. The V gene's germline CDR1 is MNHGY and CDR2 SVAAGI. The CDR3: CASNTDRASSGEQYF. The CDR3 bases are TGTGCCAGCAATACCGACAGGGCGTCCTCTGGGGAGCAGTACTTC.

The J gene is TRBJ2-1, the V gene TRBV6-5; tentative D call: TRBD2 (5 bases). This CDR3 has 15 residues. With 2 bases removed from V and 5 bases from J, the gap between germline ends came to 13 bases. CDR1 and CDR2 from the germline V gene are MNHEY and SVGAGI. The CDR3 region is CASSYGIAPDNEQFF. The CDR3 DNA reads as TGTGCCAGCAGTTACGGAATAGCGCCAGACAATGAGCAGTTCTTC.